The 32 T cell receptor beta chains listed next were all sequenced from one sample in a study of CD8 T cells in ankylosing spondylitis (dated 2017 in TCRdb). Receptors were amplified or captured by 5' RACE. This sample was sequenced with an Illumina HiSeq 2500. TCRdb took the public reads, trimmed them with fastp at Q25, ran MiXCR for clone calling and kept in-frame beta chains. Identical CDR3 protein sequences are pooled into one entry, listed with their most common genes and DNA. The sample profile shows fewer than 550,000 distinct CDR3 sequences; about 5.7% of them were found once. The ten most abundant clones make up 3% to 4.5% of the sample. Their cognate antigens are unknown. Findings and caveats that apply to the study as a whole: A TCR beta motif of several highly homologous amino acid variants appeared characteristic of blood from ankylosing spondylitis patients.

Input material: blood, either unsorted or a sorted T cell fraction (not recorded which). The receptors come from a male donor with ankylosing spondylitis.

This clonotype was seen many times. The rearrangement links TRBV9 to TRBJ2-5; D perhaps matches TRBD2 (6 bases). The V and J ends lost 7 bases and 5 bases respectively, with 15 bases between them. Germline V gene sequence: CDR1 SGDLS, CDR2 YYNGEE. This CDR3 comprises 13 residues. The CDR3 protein is CASEAPEGETQYF. CDR3 sequence (DNA): TGTGCCAGCGAGGCGCCGGAGGGGGAGACCCAGTACTTC. The variable domain in full, completed from reference TRBV9 and TRBJ2-5, reads DSGVTQTPKHLITATGQRVTLRCSPRSGDLSVYWYQQSLDQGLQFLIQYYNGEERAKGNILERFSAQQFPDLHSELNLSSLELGDSALYFCASEAPEGETQYFGPGTRLLVL.

As concerns this clonotype: A much more abundant neighbour one base away suggests this may be a read error. The chain recombines TRBV20-1 with TRBJ1-5; perhaps TRBD1 as D (5 bases). There are 14 residues in the CDR3. Looked up from germline, CDR1 is DFQATT and CDR2 is SNEGSKA (reference sequence). DNA for the CDR3: TGCAGTTCCAGACAGCCCTATAGCAATGAGCCCCAGCATTTT. Its translation is CSSRQPYSNEPQHF.

At least ten counts were recorded for this clonotype. This chain uses TRBV5-1 with TRBJ2-1; 10 nucleotides line up with TRBD2. The germline CDR1 and CDR2 sequences are SGHRS and YFSETQ. Unmatched junction bases numbered 9, after V lost 4 bases and J lost 8 bases. The CDR3 is 15 residues long. The chain's CDR3 is CASSIGLAVGHEQFF. The CDR3 nucleotides read TGCGCCAGCAGCATTGGACTAGCGGTGGGCCATGAGCAGTTCTTC. Complete variable domain (other parts from reference TRBV5-1 and TRBJ2-1): KAGVTQTPRYLIKTRGQQVTLSCSPISGHRSVSWYQQTPGQGLQFLFEYFSETQRNKGNFPGRFSGRQFSNSRSEMNVSTLELGDSALYLCASSIGLAVGHEQFFGPGTRLTVL.

This clonotype came up many times. The chain links TRBV4-3 to TRBJ1-2, with no clear D. Trimming shortened V by 5 bases and J by 4 bases, and 23 bases separated the two germline ends. CDR1 is LGHNA, CDR2 YSLEER, per germline. This CDR3 spans 17 amino acids. The CDR3 protein is CASSDHGRGWKGYGYTF. The DNA for the CDR3 is TGCGCCAGCAGCGATCATGGCCGCGGGTGGAAGGGCTATGGCTACACCTTC.

This clonotype was counted ten times or more. The chain employs TRBV20-1 and TRBJ2-7; 9 bases line up with TRBD2. After removal of 0 bases from V and 2 bases from J, the junction contained 5 bases not matched to a gene. This CDR3 spans 15 amino acids. Germline-derived CDR1 and CDR2 are DFQATT and SNEGSKA (reference sequence). The DNA of the CDR3 is TGCAGTGCTAGAGATGGAGGACTAGCGACCTACGAGCAGTACTTC. This codes for CSARDGGLATYEQYF.

This clonotype was observed at least ten times. The V and J genes are TRBV4-3 and TRBJ2-7, with 7 bases lining up with TRBD2. The germline V gene has CDR1 LGHNA and CDR2 YSLEER. Trimming at V came to 0 bases and at J to 0 bases, leaving 11 bases not matched to a gene. The CDR3 sequence is 18 residues long. CDR3 nucleotide sequence: TGCGCCAGCAGCCAAGATCCGGCCGGGGGGAGGGGCTCCTACGAGCAGTACTTC. Encoded protein: CASSQDPAGGRGSYEQYF.

This clonotype was detected many times. This chain joins TRBV7-8 and TRBJ2-1; TRBD1 aligns across 9 bases. CDR3 length equals 12 residues. The J segment lost 14 bases and the V segment lost 5 bases, leaving 7 bases of the junction unmatched. Germline V lookup: CDR1 SGHVS, CDR2 FQNEAQ. This chain's CDR3 is CASSTGGAKEFF. CDR3 sequence (DNA): TGTGCCAGCAGCACAGGGGGCGCGAAGGAGTTCTTC. The whole variable domain, remainder taken from reference TRBV7-8 and TRBJ2-1, is GAGVSQSPRYKVAKRGQDVALRCDPISGHVSLFWYQQALGQGPEFLTYFQNEAQLDKSGLPSDRFFAERPEGSVSTLKIQRTQQEDSAVYLCASSTGGAKEFFGPGTRLTVL.

This clonotype was counted ten times or more. V gene TRBV7-9 combines with J gene TRBJ2-4; D is undetermined. CDR3 length: 16 amino acids. Germline V gene data show CDR1 as SEHNR and CDR2 as FQNEAQ (reference sequence). The germline V and J ends were trimmed by 4 bases and 0 bases, with 13 bases remaining between them. The CDR3 DNA reads TGTGCCAGCAGCTCCCCGTGGAAGTTAGCCAAAAACATTCAGTACTTC. Translated, it gives CASSSPWKLAKNIQYF.

There are a few counts of this clonotype. The DNA for the CDR3 is TGTGCCAGCTCGCGTCAGGGGGATGAAAAACTGTTTTTT. Its translation is CASSRQGDEKLFF. This chain links TRBV18 with TRBJ1-4, with TRBD1 matching over 7 bases. The CDR3 is 13 residues long. The V segment lost 6 bases and the J segment 6 bases; nucleotides outside the gene matches: 4. Germline CDR1 reads KGHSH; CDR2 reads LQKENI.

Many counts were recorded for this clonotype. V is TRBV27 and J is TRBJ1-5, with 8 nucleotides matching TRBD1. The germline gives CDR1 MNHEY, CDR2 SMNVEV (reference sequence). Germline trimming cut 2 bases from V and 8 bases from J; bases unmatched to any gene: 8. This CDR3 is 15 amino acids long. The CDR3 here is CASSLISGGGKPQHF. The CDR3 DNA reads TGTGCCAGCAGTTTAATCTCAGGGGGCGGGAAGCCCCAGCATTTT.

Ten or more counts support this clonotype. The J gene is TRBJ2-3, the V gene TRBV20-1; the match to TRBD2 covers 10 bases. The CDR3 has 16 residues. Trimming removed 2 bases from V and 2 bases from J; junction bases left unmatched: 7. Per the germline V gene, CDR1 is DFQATT and CDR2 is SNEGSKA (reference sequence). The CDR3 region is CSARLAGALYTDTQYF. In nucleotides, the CDR3 is TGCAGTGCTAGACTAGCGGGAGCTTTGTACACAGATACGCAGTATTTT.

This rearrangement joins TRBV5-1 to TRBJ2-7; 11 bases fit TRBD1. The V gene's germline CDR1 is SGHRS and CDR2 YFSETQ. The CDR3 runs to 13 residues. V was clipped by 6 bases and J by 6 bases; unmatched bases: 5. CDR3 loop: CASKWTGGSEQYF. The CDR3 DNA reads as TGCGCCAGCAAGTGGACAGGGGGCTCCGAGCAGTACTTC.

This clonotype came up a few times. The rearrangement links TRBV14 to TRBJ2-1; 12 nucleotides agree with TRBD2. J gave up 5 bases and V 4 bases, and 27 bases lay outside the gene matches. The CDR3 is 23 residues long. The germline V gene encodes CDR1 SGHDN and CDR2 FVKESK. CDR3: CASSPCQHSRLAGALPFNNEQFF. For the CDR3, the DNA is TGTGCCAGCAGCCCGTGCCAACACTCTCGACTAGCGGGGGCCCTACCCTTTAACAATGAGCAGTTCTTC.

This clonotype has a count of ten or more. For the CDR3, the DNA is TGTGCCAGCAGCTACCCGCTGTGGGAAGGCTACACCTTC. Its translation is CASSYPLWEGYTF. This chain uses TRBV7-9 with TRBJ1-2; no clear D. Germline CDR1 SEHNR, CDR2 FQNEAQ (reference sequence). This CDR3 spans 13 amino acids. Trimming took 4 bases from V and 8 from J, leaving 14 bases between them.

This clonotype has ten or more counts. The chain employs TRBV4-3 and TRBJ1-5; TRBD1 might be the D (5 bases). Per germline, CDR1 LGHNA and CDR2 YSLEER. Between the trimmed V and J ends, which lost 0 bases and 7 bases, there was a span of 13 bases. The CDR3 loop spans 15 amino acids. The CDR3 coding sequence is TGCGCCAGCAGCCAAGACCCTCAGGGAGGGCAGCCCCAGCATTTT. This gives the protein CASSQDPQGGQPQHF.

This clonotype showed up many times. This sequence joins TRBV20-1 and TRBJ2-2, with a possible D match to TRBD2 (6 bases). Trimming shortened V by 5 bases and J by 7 bases, and 20 bases separated the two germline ends. Germline V gives CDR1 DFQATT, CDR2 SNEGSKA (reference sequence). The CDR3 length is 15 residues. CDR3 protein: CSAGDFALGSGELFF. The CDR3 bases are TGCAGTGCTGGGGACTTCGCTTTGGGGAGCGGGGAGCTGTTTTTT.

The chain uses TRBV18 and TRBJ2-2; TRBD2 matches at 8 bases. The trim removed 6 bases at V and 6 bases at J, leaving 6 bases unmatched. The CDR3 length is 14 residues. Germline V gene lookup returns CDR1 KGHSH and CDR2 LQKENI. CDR3 DNA: TGTGCCAGCTCGTCGACTAGCGACCCCGGGGAGCTGTTTTTT. Protein product: CASSSTSDPGELFF.

This clonotype was recorded many times. The CDR3 spells CASSRGVATNEKLFF. In nucleotides, the CDR3 is TGTGCCAGCAGCAGGGGCGTAGCAACTAATGAAAAACTGTTTTTT. V is TRBV6-1 and J is TRBJ1-4; possible D gene TRBD1, 6 bases. CDR3 length: 15 amino acids. Trimming left V 6 bases short and J 0 bases short, with 11 bases between. Germline values: CDR1 MNHNS, CDR2 SASEGT.

This clonotype was seen repeatedly, ten times or more. This chain uses TRBV5-1 with TRBJ1-3; D is uncertain. Germline assignment: CDR1 SGHRS and CDR2 YFSETQ. Trimming removed 4 bases from V and 0 bases from J, with 11 bases in between. CDR3 length equals 15 residues. The CDR3 loop reads CASSTGLGSGNTIYF. The CDR3 DNA reads TGCGCCAGCAGCACTGGACTGGGCTCTGGAAACACCATATATTTT. Using reference TRBV5-1 and TRBJ1-3 for the parts outside the CDR3, the full variable domain is KAGVTQTPRYLIKTRGQQVTLSCSPISGHRSVSWYQQTPGQGLQFLFEYFSETQRNKGNFPGRFSGRQFSNSRSEMNVSTLELGDSALYLCASSTGLGSGNTIYFGEGSWLTVV.

The sample holds many counts of this clonotype. A junction boundary mismatches the germline segment, possibly from a read error. The chain uses TRBV5-1 and TRBJ2-1; TRBD2 might be the D (6 bases). Germline-derived CDR1 and CDR2 are SGHRS and YFSETQ. The CDR3 totals 14 residues. CDR3 sequence: CTSSGGYSYNEQFF. The DNA of the CDR3 is TGCACCAGCAGTGGGGGGTACTCCTACAATGAGCAGTTCTTC. Full variable domain (missing parts from reference TRBV5-1 and TRBJ2-1): KAGVTQTPRYLIKTRGQQVTLSCSPISGHRSVSWYQQTPGQGLQFLFEYFSETQRNKGNFPGRFSGRQFSNSRSEMNVSTLELGDSALYLCTSSGGYSYNEQFFGPGTRLTVL.

Ten or more counts support this clonotype. V gene TRBV12-3 or TRBV12-4 combines with J gene TRBJ1-4; 7 bases fit TRBD1. V lost 6 bases and J lost 7; bases outside the gene matches: 8. The CDR3 has 14 amino acids. Here the CDR3 reads CASRGDSLSEKLFF. DNA for the CDR3: TGTGCCAGCAGGGGGGACAGTCTGAGTGAAAAACTGTTTTTT.

This clonotype came up a few times. The junction departs from the called germline gene at one end, perhaps through a read error. The chain is built from TRBV10-3 and TRBJ2-2; 8 bases match TRBD2. Germline lookup yields CDR1 ENHRY and CDR2 SYGVKD. The CDR3 runs to 19 residues. The CDR3 nucleotides are TGTGCCCTCAGTCCCGAAGGACCGGGACTAGGTAGTTTTAACGGGGAGCTGTTTTTT. This gives the protein CALSPEGPGLGSFNGELFF.

This clonotype occurred many times. The J gene is TRBJ2-1, the V gene TRBV4-3, with a tentative D call TRBD1 (6 bases). The CDR3 is 13 residues long. Trimming shortened V by 4 bases and J by 12 bases, and 16 bases separated the two germline ends. Germline V gene lookup returns CDR1 LGHNA and CDR2 YSLEER. The CDR3 is CASSPQGRIPQFF. In nucleotides, the CDR3 is TGCGCCAGCAGCCCCCAGGGGCGCATCCCGCAGTTCTTC.

This clonotype was found many times. V usage is TRBV10-3 and J usage is TRBJ2-6, with D tentatively TRBD1 (6 bases). Trimming shortened V by 6 bases and J by 0 bases, and 9 bases separated the two germline ends. CDR3 length equals 15 residues. CDR1 ENHRY and CDR2 SYGVKD come from the germline V gene. CDR3 protein: CAISAGDSGANVLTF. CDR3 nucleotide sequence: TGTGCCATCAGCGCAGGGGACTCTGGGGCCAACGTCCTGACTTTC.

This clonotype was seen at least ten times. CDR3 region: CASSQQGPGGGYTF. The CDR3 nucleotides are TGCGCCAGCAGCCAACAGGGACCGGGAGGTGGCTACACCTTC. This sequence joins TRBV4-3 and TRBJ1-2, with D tentatively TRBD1 (5 bases). CDR1 is LGHNA and CDR2 is YSLEER in the germline V gene. The CDR3 extends over 14 amino acids. Trimming removed 2 bases at V and 7 bases at J, with 14 bases between.

Ten or more counts support this clonotype. The chain recombines TRBV20-1 with TRBJ2-7; TRBD2 aligns across 12 bases. V shed 0 bases and J 2 bases; nucleotides not matched to a gene: 5. Germline V gene sequence: CDR1 DFQATT, CDR2 SNEGSKA (reference sequence). CDR3 size: 16 residues. CDR3 loop: CSARDRTSGVPYEQYF. The CDR3 coding sequence is TGCAGTGCTAGAGACCGGACTAGCGGGGTACCCTACGAGCAGTACTTC.

This clonotype was detected many times. The chain employs TRBV24-1 and TRBJ2-5; D ambiguous. Trimming took 1 base from V and 1 from J, leaving 6 bases between them. CDR3 size: 14 residues. CDR1 and CDR2 (germline): KGHDR, SFDVKD. The CDR3 loop is CATSDFYSQETQYF. CDR3 nucleotide sequence: TGTGCCACCAGTGATTTTTACAGCCAAGAGACCCAGTACTTC.

This clonotype was seen many times. The gene calls are TRBV7-2 and TRBJ1-1; no firm D call. Trimming cost V 0 bases and J 10 bases, with 15 bases left between them. Germline V gene lookup returns CDR1 SGHTA and CDR2 FQGNSA. This CDR3 region has 14 residues. The CDR3 loop is CASSLAETAVAAFF. The CDR3 DNA reads TGTGCCAGCAGCTTAGCCGAAACCGCGGTTGCAGCTTTCTTT.

This clonotype was picked up many times. The chain uses TRBV7-2 and TRBJ2-3; unclear D gene. Trimming shortened V by 4 bases and J by 8 bases, and 16 bases separated the two germline ends. The CDR3 is 14 amino acids. Germline-derived CDR1 and CDR2 are SGHTA and FQGNSA. The CDR3: CASSSRIGLITQYF. For the CDR3, the DNA is TGTGCCAGCAGCTCCCGGATCGGTTTAATTACGCAGTATTTT.

This clonotype was recorded at least ten times. The rearrangement uses TRBV7-3 and TRBJ2-7; TRBD1 matches at 7 bases. The CDR3 spans 15 residues. CDR1 and CDR2 (germline): SGHTA, FQGTGA. V dropped 4 bases and J dropped 2; count of bases not matched to a gene: 8. The chain's CDR3 is CASSYDRAPAYEQYF. As DNA, the CDR3 is TGTGCCAGCAGCTACGACAGGGCCCCAGCCTACGAGCAGTACTTC.

In this sample, this clonotype turned up many times. The V call is TRBV25-1, the J call TRBJ1-2; tentatively, D is TRBD1 (5 bases). Looked up from germline, CDR1 is MGHDK and CDR2 is SYGVNS. The CDR3 totals 13 residues. Trimming stripped 4 bases from V and 4 bases from J, with 10 bases between. The CDR3 nucleotides are TGTGCCAGCAGTGGGGACGGACTCTATGGCTACACCTTC. Protein product: CASSGDGLYGYTF.

A few counts support this clonotype. This chain uses TRBV12-3 or TRBV12-4 with TRBJ1-6; D remains unclear. CDR3 length equals 12 residues. Trimming pared 3 bases from V and 11 bases from J, leaving 8 bases between. The CDR3 coding sequence is TGTGCCAGCAGTTTTGACACTCCACCCCTCCACTTT. Translated, it gives CASSFDTPPLHF.